This TCR beta chain was found in a study of cytomegalovirus exposure and HLA in healthy donors. Study at large: From donors who were HLA-typed, an early data release held 70 million to 90 million unique TCRs. Study-level results: The authors later found most CMV-associated TCR beta chains appeared HLA-restricted. There were some 150 TCR beta chains listed as cytomegalovirus-associated. In a later analysis, several top co-occurrence clusters appeared linked to parvovirus B19, influenza, CMV and Epstein-Barr virus.

In germline, CDR1 is GTSNPN, CDR2 SVGIG (reference sequence). The CDR3 covers 16 residues. 13 Jbeta primers and 60 Vbeta primers were used for the PCR. The method was immunoSEQ multiplex PCR; TCRdb's version includes in-frame clones alone and lacks a portion of them. This table holds around 200,000 clones, under 85% found once. On this clone itself: As yet, its antigen is unknown. At one end, the junction sequence differs from germline, possibly due to a read error.

The sample taken for sequencing was PBMCs. The clonotype originates from a woman in her forties or fifties in good health and CMV-seropositive. The chain joins TRBV30 to TRBJ1-1; 8 bases agree with TRBD1. In DNA form, the CDR3 reads TGTGCCTGGAGTCAAGATCCCGGGACAGGAAGCACTGGAGCTTTCTTT. Its protein is CAWSQDPGTGSTGAFF.